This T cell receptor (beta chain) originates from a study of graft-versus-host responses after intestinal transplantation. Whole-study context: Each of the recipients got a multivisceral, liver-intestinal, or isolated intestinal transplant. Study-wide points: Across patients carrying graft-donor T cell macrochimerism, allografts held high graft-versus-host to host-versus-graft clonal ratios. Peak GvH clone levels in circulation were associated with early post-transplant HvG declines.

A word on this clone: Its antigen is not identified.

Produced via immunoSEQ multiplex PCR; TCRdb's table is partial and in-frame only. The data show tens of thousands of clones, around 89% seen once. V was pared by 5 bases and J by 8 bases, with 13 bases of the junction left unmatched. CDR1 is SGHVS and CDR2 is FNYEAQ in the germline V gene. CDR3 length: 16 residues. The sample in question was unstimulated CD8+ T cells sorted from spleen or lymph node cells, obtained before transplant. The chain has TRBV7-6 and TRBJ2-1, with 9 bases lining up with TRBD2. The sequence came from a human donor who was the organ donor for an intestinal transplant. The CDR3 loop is CASSPSGTSPPDEQFF. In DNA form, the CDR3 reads TGTGCCAGCAGCCCCTCCGGGACTAGCCCGCCGGATGAGCAGTTCTTC.